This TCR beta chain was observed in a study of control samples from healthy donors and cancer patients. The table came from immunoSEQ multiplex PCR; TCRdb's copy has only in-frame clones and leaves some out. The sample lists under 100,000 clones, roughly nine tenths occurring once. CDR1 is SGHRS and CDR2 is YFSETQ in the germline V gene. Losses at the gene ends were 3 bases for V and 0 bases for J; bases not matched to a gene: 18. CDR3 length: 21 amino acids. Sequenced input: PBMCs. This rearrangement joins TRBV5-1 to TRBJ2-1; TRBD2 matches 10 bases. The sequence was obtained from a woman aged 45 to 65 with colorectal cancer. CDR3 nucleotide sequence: TGCGCCAGCAGCTATAGAGGACTAGCGGAAAATGTAGTGAGCTCCTACAATGAGCAGTTCTTC. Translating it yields CASSYRGLAENVVSSYNEQFF.